This T cell receptor beta chain derives from a study of blood T cell repertoires in COVID-19. The V gene's germline CDR1 is SGDLS and CDR2 YYNGEE. V shed 4 bases, J shed 3 bases, and the junction held 9 bases outside the gene matches. The CDR3 is 15 residues long. Sequencing used immunoSEQ multiplex PCR; TCRdb keeps in-frame clones, though not all of them. The sample gives 270,000 or so clones, 84% of which show up once; around 1.6% is in the top ten. The V and J genes are TRBV9 and TRBJ1-1; 7 bases agree with TRBD1. The material sequenced was peripheral blood. This TCR came from a human donor with COVID-19, enrolled during active disease. The donor label of this sample is uncertain. CDR3 DNA sequence: TGTGCCAGCAGCCTCATAGGGGACAGTGACACTGAAGCTTTCTTT. Residues: CASSLIGDSDTEAFF.